Here is one T cell receptor (beta chain) with its context. Its antigen remains unidentified. The study defined stable Graves' hyperthyroidism as no ophthalmopathy progression within 18 months. The authors obtained PBMCs from over 7.5 ml of fresh peripheral blood. Looked up from germline, CDR1 is LNHDA and CDR2 is SQIVND (reference sequence). Trimming took 7 bases from V and 3 from J, leaving 15 bases between them. This CDR3 comprises 15 residues. This sample was included in a study of T cells in Graves' hyperthyroidism and ophthalmopathy. Study-level background: It was at initial diagnosis, before any treatment, that peripheral blood was collected. Overall study findings and caveats: Ophthalmopathy was model-predicted a median roughly 6.3 months pre-onset.

Researchers amplified the TCR beta CDR3 regions from RNA transcripts. The study used the HTBI primer set for a first-round RT-PCR of the TCR CDR3. MiXCR was run by TCRdb on the multiplex PCR reads, yielding one entry per CDR3 protein. The data hold roughly 700,000 distinct CDR3 sequences, with around 40% observed a single time. Sequenced material: blood. The chain joins TRBV19 to TRBJ1-4; D possibly corresponds to TRBD1 (5 bases). This TCR derives from a middle-aged woman with Graves' hyperthyroidism. CDR3 in amino acids: CASTGGRAANEKLFF. The DNA for the CDR3 is TGTGCCAGTACGGGGGGACGGGCAGCTAATGAAAAACTGTTTTTT.